This T cell receptor beta chain was obtained from a study of regulatory T cells in long-lasting Graves disease. In the study overall: Antithyroid drug intake by newly diagnosed Graves' patients had lasted under 3 months.

Time point indicated: newly diagnosed GD, antithyroid drugs for less than 3 months. The TCR library was made from RNA that had been extracted from PBMCs in TRIzol. This clonotype was seen just once. Both iRepertoire HTBI primers and Arm-PCR of CDR3 regions were used to build the TCR beta libraries. From the multiplex PCR reads, TCRdb called clonotypes with MiXCR, one entry per CDR3 protein. In the table there are about 440,000 distinct CDR3 sequences, around 14% of which are singletons. Germline V CDR1 and CDR2: MDHEN, SYDVKM. This CDR3 region has 14 residues. V was pared by 3 bases and J by 2 bases, with 2 bases of the junction left unmatched. This same sample was also taken into another study, of T cells in Graves' hyperthyroidism and ophthalmopathy. In that study: Stable hyperthyroidism: no ophthalmopathy progression over 18 months of follow-up. The study left out patients who had uncontrolled infection, other autoimmune disease, pregnancy or lactation. Most thyroid clonotypes expanded above 0.001 appeared in blood too.

This TCR was sampled from a woman aged 25-40 years with Graves disease. The chain has TRBV28 and TRBJ1-1; 8 bases are a match to TRBD1. Sequenced here: peripheral blood mononuclear cells (PBMCs), sampled at new diagnosis, from a patient treated with antithyroid drugs. The CDR3 here is CASSFPGGNTEAFF. CDR3 DNA sequence: TGTGCCAGCAGTTTTCCAGGGGGCAACACTGAAGCTTTCTTT. The whole variable domain, filled in from reference TRBV28 and TRBJ1-1, reads DVKVTQSSRYLVKRTGEKVFLECVQDMDHENMFWYRQDPGLGLRLIYFSYDVKMKEKGDIPEGYSVSREKKERFSLILESASTNQTSMYLCASSFPGGNTEAFFGQGTRLTVV.